These 16 T cell receptor beta chains originate from one sample sequenced in a study of beta chain features in type 1 diabetes (dated by TCRdb to the late 2010s). Libraries were prepared through the immunoSEQ multiplex PCR assay. The High Capacity cDNA Reverse Transcription Kit was used to reverse transcribe all of the isolated RNA, meaning that expressed TCRB transcripts were what got sequenced. As stored in TCRdb, this immuneACCESS dataset retains in-frame rearrangements with V and J assigned. A fraction of the clones does not appear; measured against another copy, unresolved V genes explain less than half of the discrepancy, and the remainder lacks a known reason. The sample table shows about 470,000 clones, and about 29% are seen once. Roughly 0.066% of the sample comes from the top ten. Sequencing was performed on naive CD4+ T cells from blood. The cell subset or site tag for this specimen amounts to: true naive CD4+ T cells. The source is a man between 18 and 35 years old in good health.

V and J are TRBV4-2 and TRBJ2-3, with 7 bases identical to TRBD2. Per the germline V gene, CDR1 is LGHNA and CDR2 is YNFKEQ. The ends lost 10 bases at V and 2 bases at J; junction bases unmatched: 9. There are 14 residues in the CDR3. The CDR3 region has the DNA TGTGCCATCCTTGGGCAGCGGGACACAGATACGCAGTATTTT. Translating gives CAILGQRDTDTQYF.

The rearrangement joins TRBV28 to TRBJ2-1, with 8 bases identical to TRBD2. The CDR3 contains 15 residues. V lost 7 bases to trimming and J lost 4 bases; unmatched junction nucleotides: 9. Per the germline V gene, CDR1 is MDHEN and CDR2 is SYDVKM. The CDR3: CASTSQREWYNEQFF. CDR3 nucleotides: TGTGCCAGCACCTCCCAGCGGGAGTGGTACAATGAGCAGTTCTTC. Drawing the rest from reference TRBV28 and TRBJ2-1, the complete variable domain is DVKVTQSSRYLVKRTGEKVFLECVQDMDHENMFWYRQDPGLGLRLIYFSYDVKMKEKGDIPEGYSVSREKKERFSLILESASTNQTSMYLCASTSQREWYNEQFFGPGTRLTVL.

This clone was found a few times. The CDR3 DNA sequence: TGTGCCATCTCTATAGGAACAGATACGCAGTATTTT. This codes for CAISIGTDTQYF. This chain uses TRBV28 with TRBJ2-3; D ambiguous. CDR1 is MDHEN and CDR2 is SYDVKM in the germline V gene. There are 12 residues in the CDR3. Deletions cut 10 bases from V and 3 bases from J, with 11 bases between.

The rearrangement joins TRBV9 to TRBJ2-1; 14 bases map to TRBD2. This CDR3 spans 16 amino acids. Losses at the gene ends were 4 bases for V and 7 bases for J; bases not matched to a gene: 7. CDR1 and CDR2 (germline): SGDLS, YYNGEE. The CDR3 sequence: CASSPGLAGVRNEQFF. The DNA of the CDR3 is TGTGCCAGCAGCCCGGGACTAGCGGGAGTACGGAATGAGCAGTTCTTC.

The rearrangement joins TRBV7-2 to TRBJ2-1; D ambiguous. CDR1 is SGHTA, CDR2 FQGNSA, per germline. The germline V and J ends were trimmed by 2 bases and 8 bases, with 10 bases remaining between them. The CDR3 is 13 amino acids. CDR3 DNA sequence: TGTGCCAGCAGCTTATTCCCGGTCCATGAGCAGTTCTTC. Translation gives CASSLFPVHEQFF.

The V gene is TRBV4-3, the J gene TRBJ2-7; possibly TRBD1 or TRBD2 for D (5 bases each). The CDR3 totals 15 residues. Trimming cost V 1 base and J 6 bases, with 16 bases left between them. Germline CDR1 is LGHNA and CDR2 is YSLEER. In nucleotides, the CDR3 is TGCGCCAGCAGCCAAGTAGTATTGGGGGAACCCGAGCAGTACTTC. Translating gives CASSQVVLGEPEQYF.

This clone was found a few times. The chain recombines TRBV9 with TRBJ1-1, with no clear D. V lost 4 bases, J lost 3 bases, and 16 bases lay in between. Germline values: CDR1 SGDLS, CDR2 YYNGEE. This CDR3 contains 15 residues. The CDR3 loop reads CASSPRSPGYTEAFF. CDR3 nucleotides: TGTGCCAGCAGCCCGCGAAGCCCCGGCTACACTGAAGCTTTCTTT.

V usage is TRBV28 and J usage is TRBJ2-3, with 8 bases aligning to TRBD2. Germline lookup yields CDR1 MDHEN and CDR2 SYDVKM. The CDR3 totals 15 residues. V shed 4 bases, J shed 0 bases, and the junction held 3 bases outside the gene matches. The CDR3 nucleotides are TGTGCCAGCAGTTCCGGACTAGCTAGCACAGATACGCAGTATTTT. As protein: CASSSGLASTDTQYF.

This clone was recorded a few times. The chain has TRBV9 and TRBJ1-5; tentative D call: TRBD1 (5 bases). Between the trimmed V and J ends, which lost 3 bases and 2 bases, there was a span of 12 bases. The germline V gene has CDR1 SGDLS and CDR2 YYNGEE. CDR3 length: 15 residues. The CDR3 DNA is TGTGCCAGCAGCGCCGGGATAGGGGGCAATCAGCCCCAGCATTTT. Amino acid sequence: CASSAGIGGNQPQHF.

Regarding this clone: This sample also contains other DNA sequences that code for the same CDR3. The V and J genes are TRBV9 and TRBJ1-1; 8 bases align to TRBD1. With 2 bases clipped from V and 1 base from J, the junction kept 1 base outside the gene matches. Germline V gene lookup returns CDR1 SGDLS and CDR2 YYNGEE. The CDR3 spans 14 residues. CDR3 in DNA: TGTGCCAGCAGCGTTACAGGGGGGAACACTGAAGCTTTCTTT. It codes for CASSVTGGNTEAFF.

This clone was counted only a few times. This chain links TRBV2 with TRBJ2-1; 13 positions match TRBD2. Germline V gives CDR1 SNHLY, CDR2 FYNNEI. Germline trimming cut 9 bases from V and 6 bases from J; bases unmatched to any gene: 5. CDR3 length: 14 residues. The CDR3 DNA sequence: TGTGCCAGAAGGGGACTAGCGGGAAGCAATGAGCAGTTCTTC. This codes for CARRGLAGSNEQFF. Full variable domain (outside the CDR3, taken from reference TRBV2 and TRBJ2-1): EPEVTQTPSHQVTQMGQEVILRCVPISNHLYFYWYRQILGQKVEFLVSFYNNEISEKSEIFDDQFSVERPDGSNFTLKIRSTKLEDSAMYFCARRGLAGSNEQFFGPGTRLTVL.

This clone was observed a handful of times. The chain employs TRBV19 and TRBJ2-1; TRBD1 is a possible D gene (5 bases). The V end was cut by 0 bases, the J end by 9 bases, with 6 bases between. Germline values: CDR1 LNHDA, CDR2 SQIVND (reference sequence). CDR3 length: 12 amino acids. The CDR3: CASSIEGAEQFF. The CDR3 nucleotides read TGTGCCAGTAGTATAGAAGGGGCTGAGCAGTTCTTC. Filled out from reference TRBV19 and TRBJ2-1, the complete variable domain reads DGGITQSPKYLFRKEGQNVTLSCEQNLNHDAMYWYRQDPGQGLRLIYYSQIVNDFQKGDIAEGYSVSREKKESFPLTVTSAQKNPTAFYLCASSIEGAEQFFGPGTRLTVL.

The gene calls are TRBV7-2 and TRBJ2-1, with 11 bases lining up with TRBD2. From germline, CDR1 is SGHTA and CDR2 FQGNSA. Trimming at V came to 5 bases and at J to 4 bases, leaving 7 bases not matched to a gene. There are 16 residues in the CDR3. The CDR3 reads CASSPGLAASYNEQFF. The CDR3 DNA reads TGTGCCAGCAGCCCGGGACTAGCGGCCTCATACAATGAGCAGTTCTTC.

V usage is TRBV7-2 and J usage is TRBJ2-7, with D hard to call. CDR1 and CDR2 (germline): SGHTA, FQGNSA. Trimming pared 3 bases from V and 0 bases from J, leaving 9 bases between. This CDR3 is built from 14 residues. The CDR3 spells CASSFYQSSYEQYF. The CDR3 nucleotides read TGTGCCAGCAGCTTTTACCAAAGCTCCTACGAGCAGTACTTC.

This clone was seen a few times. The V and J genes are TRBV29-1 and TRBJ2-3; D uncertain. CDR1 is SQVTM and CDR2 is ANQGSEA in the germline V gene. V was shortened by 4 bases and J by 3 bases, with 8 bases between the two germline ends. The length of the CDR3 is 12 residues. CDR3: CSVGWVTDTQYF. CDR3 sequence (DNA): TGCAGCGTTGGTTGGGTGACAGATACGCAGTATTTT.

The chain is built from TRBV15 and TRBJ2-7; D ambiguous. Per the germline V gene, CDR1 is LNHNV and CDR2 is YYDKDF (reference sequence). The CDR3 is 16 amino acids. V lost 0 bases, J lost 3 bases, and 15 bases lay in between. Here the CDR3 reads CATSRDVAISRYEQYF. The CDR3 bases are TGTGCCACCAGCAGAGATGTGGCTATCTCCCGCTACGAGCAGTACTTC.